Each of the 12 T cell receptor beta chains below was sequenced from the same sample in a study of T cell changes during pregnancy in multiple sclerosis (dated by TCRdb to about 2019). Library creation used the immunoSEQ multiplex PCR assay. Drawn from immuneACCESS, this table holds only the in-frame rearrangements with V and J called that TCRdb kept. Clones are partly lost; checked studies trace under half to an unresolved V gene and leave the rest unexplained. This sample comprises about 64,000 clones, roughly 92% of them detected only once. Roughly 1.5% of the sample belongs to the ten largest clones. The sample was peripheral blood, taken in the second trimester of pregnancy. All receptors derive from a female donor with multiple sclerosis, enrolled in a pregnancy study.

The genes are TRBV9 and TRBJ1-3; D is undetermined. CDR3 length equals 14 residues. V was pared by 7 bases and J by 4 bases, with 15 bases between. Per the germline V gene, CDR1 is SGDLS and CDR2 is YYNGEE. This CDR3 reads CASSQPLDGNTIYF. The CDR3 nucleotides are TGTGCCAGCTCCCAGCCCCTAGACGGAAACACCATATATTTT.

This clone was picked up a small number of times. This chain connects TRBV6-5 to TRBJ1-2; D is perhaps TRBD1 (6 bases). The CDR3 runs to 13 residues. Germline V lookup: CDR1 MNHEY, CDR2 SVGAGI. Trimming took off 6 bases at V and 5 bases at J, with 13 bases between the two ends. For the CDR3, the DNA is TGTGCCAGCAGCTCCGACAGGAGGTATGGCTACACCTTC. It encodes CASSSDRRYGYTF.

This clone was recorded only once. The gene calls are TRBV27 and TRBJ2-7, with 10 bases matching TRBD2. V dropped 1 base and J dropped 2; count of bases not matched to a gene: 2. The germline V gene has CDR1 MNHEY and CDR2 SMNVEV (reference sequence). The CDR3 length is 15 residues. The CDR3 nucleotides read TGTGCCAGCAGTTTATTAACTAGCGGGACCTACGAGCAGTACTTC. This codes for CASSLLTSGTYEQYF.

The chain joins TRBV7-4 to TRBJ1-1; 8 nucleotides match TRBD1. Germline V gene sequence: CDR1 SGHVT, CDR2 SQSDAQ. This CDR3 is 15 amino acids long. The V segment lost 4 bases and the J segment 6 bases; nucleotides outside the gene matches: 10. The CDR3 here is CASSYWTGSIPEAFF. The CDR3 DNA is TGTGCCAGCAGCTACTGGACAGGGAGTATCCCTGAAGCTTTCTTT.

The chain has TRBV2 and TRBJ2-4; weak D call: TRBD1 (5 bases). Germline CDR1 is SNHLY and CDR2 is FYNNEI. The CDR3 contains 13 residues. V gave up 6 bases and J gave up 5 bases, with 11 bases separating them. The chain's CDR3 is CASSQIGENIQYF. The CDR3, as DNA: TGTGCCAGCAGCCAAATAGGGGAAAACATTCAGTACTTC.

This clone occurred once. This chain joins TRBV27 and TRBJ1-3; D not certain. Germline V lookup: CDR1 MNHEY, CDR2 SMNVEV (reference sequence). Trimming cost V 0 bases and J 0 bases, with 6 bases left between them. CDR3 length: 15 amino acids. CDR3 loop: CASSLSHSSGNTIYF. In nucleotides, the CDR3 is TGTGCCAGCAGTTTATCTCACAGCTCTGGAAACACCATATATTTT.

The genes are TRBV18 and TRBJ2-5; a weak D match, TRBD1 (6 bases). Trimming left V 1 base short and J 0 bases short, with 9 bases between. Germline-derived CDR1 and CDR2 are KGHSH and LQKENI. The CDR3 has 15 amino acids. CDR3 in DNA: TGTGCCAGCTCACCACGGACAGCCTACCAAGAGACCCAGTACTTC. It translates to CASSPRTAYQETQYF.

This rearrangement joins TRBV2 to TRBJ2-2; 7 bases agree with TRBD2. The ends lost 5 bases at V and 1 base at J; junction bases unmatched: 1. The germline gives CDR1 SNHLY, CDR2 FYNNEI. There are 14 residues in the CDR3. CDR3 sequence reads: CASSKRENTGELFF. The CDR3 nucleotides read TGTGCCAGCAGTAAGCGGGAGAACACCGGGGAGCTGTTTTTT.

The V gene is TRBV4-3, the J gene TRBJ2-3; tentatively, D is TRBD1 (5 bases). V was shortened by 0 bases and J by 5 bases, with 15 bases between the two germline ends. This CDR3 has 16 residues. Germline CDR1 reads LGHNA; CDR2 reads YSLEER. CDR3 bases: TGCGCCAGCAGCCAAGACGCGTCAGGGCTGGGAGATACGCAGTATTTT. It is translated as CASSQDASGLGDTQYF.

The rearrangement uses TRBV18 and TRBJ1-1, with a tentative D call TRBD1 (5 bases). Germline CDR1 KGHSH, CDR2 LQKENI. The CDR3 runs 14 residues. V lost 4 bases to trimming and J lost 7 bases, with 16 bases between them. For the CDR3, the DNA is TGTGCCAGCTCACTAGGGGTTTTGGGGCTTGAAGCTTTCTTT. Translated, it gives CASSLGVLGLEAFF. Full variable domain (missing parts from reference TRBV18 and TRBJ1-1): NAGVMQNPRHLVRRRGQEARLRCSPMKGHSHVYWYRQLPEEGLKFMVYLQKENIIDESGMPKERFSAEFPKEGPSILRIQQVVRGDSAAYFCASSLGVLGLEAFFGQGTRLTVV.

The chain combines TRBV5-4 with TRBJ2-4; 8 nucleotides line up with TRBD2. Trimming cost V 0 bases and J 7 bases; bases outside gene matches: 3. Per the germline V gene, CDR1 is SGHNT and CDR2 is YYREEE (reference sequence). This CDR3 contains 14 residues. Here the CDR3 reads CASSLDPSGNIQYF. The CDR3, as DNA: TGTGCCAGCAGCTTGGATCCTAGCGGGAACATTCAGTACTTC.

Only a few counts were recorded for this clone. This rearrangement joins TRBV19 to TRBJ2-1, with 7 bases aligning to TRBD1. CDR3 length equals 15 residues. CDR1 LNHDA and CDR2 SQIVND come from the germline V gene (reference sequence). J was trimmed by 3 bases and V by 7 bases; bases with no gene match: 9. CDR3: CASTQQGYGYNEQFF. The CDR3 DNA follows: TGTGCCAGTACACAACAGGGGTATGGCTACAATGAGCAGTTCTTC.